This paragraph reports one TCR beta chain. This specimen comes from a study of blood T cell repertoires in COVID-19. On the study more broadly: Samples came from the United States, Italy and Spain, spanning acute and convalescent COVID-19.

Sequencing used immunoSEQ multiplex PCR; TCRdb keeps in-frame clones, though not all of them. This table has approximately 260,000 clones, approximately 83% appearing once. Trimming took 4 bases from V and 13 from J; bases not matched to a gene: 7. This CDR3 has 13 amino acids. Germline assignment: CDR1 SQVTM and CDR2 ANQGSEA. V usage is TRBV29-1 and J usage is TRBJ2-1; TRBD2 aligns across 13 bases. Source material: PBMCs or T cells enriched from blood (not recorded which). The TCR sequence derives from a woman aged 40 to 55 with acute COVID-19. The CDR3 region has the DNA TGCAGCGTTGGACTAGCGGGAGGAGGGGACCAGTTCTTC. It is translated as CSVGLAGGGDQFF.